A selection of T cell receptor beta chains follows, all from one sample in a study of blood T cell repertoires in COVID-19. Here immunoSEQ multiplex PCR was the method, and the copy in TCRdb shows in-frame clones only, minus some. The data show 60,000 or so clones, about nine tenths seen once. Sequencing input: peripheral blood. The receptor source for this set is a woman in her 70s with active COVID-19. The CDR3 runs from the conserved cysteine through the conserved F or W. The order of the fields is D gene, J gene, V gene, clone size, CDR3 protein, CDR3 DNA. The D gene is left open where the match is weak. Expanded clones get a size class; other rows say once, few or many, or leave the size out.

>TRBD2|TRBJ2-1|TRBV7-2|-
CASSPSGLGNEQFF
TGTGCCAGCAGCCCTAGCGGCTTGGGCAATGAGCAGTTCTTC
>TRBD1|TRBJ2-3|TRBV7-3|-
CASSLTGQTSTDTQYF
TGTGCCAGCAGCTTAACGGGACAGACTAGCACAGATACGCAGTATTTT
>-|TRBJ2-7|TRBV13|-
CASSYRQPYEQYF
TGTGCCAGCAGCTATCGACAGCCTTACGAGCAGTACTTC
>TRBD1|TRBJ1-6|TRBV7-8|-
CASSLRQGDNSPLHF
TGTGCCAGCAGCTTAAGACAGGGCGATAATTCACCCCTCCACTTT
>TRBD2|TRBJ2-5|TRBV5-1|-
CASSSGGLADLKETQYF
TGCGCCAGCAGCTCGGGAGGACTAGCGGATCTAAAAGAGACCCAGTACTTC
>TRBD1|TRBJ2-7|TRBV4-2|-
CASSQNRGLGSYEQYF
TGTGCCAGCAGCCAAAACAGGGGGCTAGGATCCTACGAGCAGTACTTC
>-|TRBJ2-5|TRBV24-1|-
CATSDLGLQETQYF
TGTGCCACCAGTGATTTGGGACTCCAAGAGACCCAGTACTTC
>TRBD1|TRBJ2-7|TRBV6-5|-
CASSYPGQGRFEQYF
TGTGCCAGCAGTTACCCGGGACAGGGCCGTTTCGAGCAGTACTTC
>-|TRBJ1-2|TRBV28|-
CASSWDTGRGYTF
TGTGCCAGCAGTTGGGACACCGGTCGTGGCTACACCTTC
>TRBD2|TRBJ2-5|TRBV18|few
CASSPPSGLQETQYF
TGTGCCAGCTCACCACCTAGCGGGCTTCAAGAGACCCAGTACTTC
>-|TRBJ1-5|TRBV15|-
CATSRRESGRTQPQHF
TGTGCCACCAGCAGAAGGGAGAGCGGAAGGACTCAGCCCCAGCATTTT
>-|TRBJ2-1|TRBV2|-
CASSANRGGNEQFF
TGTGCCAGCAGTGCGAACAGGGGGGGGAATGAGCAGTTCTTC
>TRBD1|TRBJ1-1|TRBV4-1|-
CASSPTDREDTEAFF
TGCGCCAGCAGCCCCACGGACAGGGAAGACACTGAAGCTTTCTTT
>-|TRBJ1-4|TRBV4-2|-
CASSQEWGREGAEKLFF
TGTGCCAGCAGCCAAGAATGGGGCAGGGAAGGAGCTGAAAAACTGTTTTTT
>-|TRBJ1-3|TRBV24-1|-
CATSGVGGTGNTIYF
TGTGCCACCAGTGGTGTAGGCGGAACTGGAAACACCATATATTTT
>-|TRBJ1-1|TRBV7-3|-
CASRPYRETLMNTEAFF
TGTGCCAGCAGGCCCTACAGGGAGACCTTAATGAACACTGAAGCTTTCTTT
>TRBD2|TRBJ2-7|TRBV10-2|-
CASSLFSGRSFEQYF
TGCGCCAGCAGTCTTTTTAGCGGGAGAAGCTTCGAGCAGTACTTC
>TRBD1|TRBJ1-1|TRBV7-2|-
CASSPRTGNTEAFF
TGTGCCAGCAGCCCGCGGACAGGTAACACTGAAGCTTTCTTT
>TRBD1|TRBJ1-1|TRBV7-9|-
CASSLQGARRITEAFF
TGTGCCAGCAGCTTACAGGGGGCGAGGAGGATCACTGAAGCTTTCTTT
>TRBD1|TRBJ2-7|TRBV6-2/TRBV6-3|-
CASSTAPGTGDTYEQYF
TGTGCCAGCAGTACAGCCCCCGGGACAGGGGACACCTACGAGCAGTACTTC
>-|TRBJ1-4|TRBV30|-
CAWSVQVPRLFF
TGTGCCTGGAGTGTACAGGTCCCCAGACTGTTTTTT
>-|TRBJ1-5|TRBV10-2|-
CASSMEQGLNQPQHF
TGCGCCAGCAGCATGGAGCAGGGGCTCAATCAGCCCCAGCATTTT
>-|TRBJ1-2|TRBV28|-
CATKWGDGYTF
TGTGCCACCAAGTGGGGGGATGGCTACACCTTC
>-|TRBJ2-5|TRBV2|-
CASSRDFQETQYF
TGTGCCAGCAGCCGGGACTTTCAAGAGACCCAGTACTTC
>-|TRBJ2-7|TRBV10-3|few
CAISTGLRSYEQYF
TGTGCCATCAGCACGGGACTCCGATCCTACGAGCAGTACTTC
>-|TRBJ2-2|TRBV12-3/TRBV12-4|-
CASSRVIGELFF
TGTGCCAGCAGCCGGGTTATCGGGGAGCTGTTTTTT
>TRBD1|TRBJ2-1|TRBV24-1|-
CATSDPIGTGGTYNEQFF
TGTGCCACCAGTGATCCTATCGGGACAGGGGGCACCTACAATGAGCAGTTCTTC
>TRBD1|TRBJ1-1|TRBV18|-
CASSPGTGRNTEAFF
TGTGCCAGCTCACCTGGGACAGGGCGGAACACTGAAGCTTTCTTT
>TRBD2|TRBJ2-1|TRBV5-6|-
CASSLGAGAPYNEQFF
TGTGCCAGCAGCTTGGGGGCGGGAGCCCCCTACAATGAGCAGTTCTTC
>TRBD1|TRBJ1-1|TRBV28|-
CASSLDRGHQNTEAFF
TGTGCCAGCAGCTTAGACAGGGGGCATCAGAACACTGAAGCTTTCTTT
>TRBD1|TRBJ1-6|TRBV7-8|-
CASSHSGQGRGWSYNSPLHF
TGTGCCAGCAGCCACTCGGGACAGGGACGAGGGTGGTCCTATAATTCACCCCTCCACTTT
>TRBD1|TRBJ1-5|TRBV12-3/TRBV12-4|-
CASRRTGNQPQHF
TGTGCCAGCAGAAGGACAGGGAATCAGCCCCAGCATTTT
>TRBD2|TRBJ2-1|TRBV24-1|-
CATSDITKRESSYNEQFF
TGTGCCACCAGTGACATAACGAAGCGGGAGAGCTCCTACAATGAGCAGTTCTTC
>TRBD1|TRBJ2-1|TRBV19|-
CASRTGGNEQFF
TGTGCCAGTAGGACAGGGGGCAATGAGCAGTTCTTC
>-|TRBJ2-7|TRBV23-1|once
CASSHRDTYTSYEQYF
TGCGCCAGCAGTCACAGGGACACCTATACCTCCTACGAGCAGTACTTC
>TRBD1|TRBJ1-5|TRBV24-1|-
CATSEGTGRFNQPQHF
TGTGCCACCAGTGAGGGGACAGGGCGATTCAATCAGCCCCAGCATTTT
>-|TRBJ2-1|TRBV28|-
CASGGSLIYNEQFF
TGTGCCAGCGGCGGGTCCTTAATATACAATGAGCAGTTCTTC
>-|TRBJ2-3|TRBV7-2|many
CASSLAYTDTQYF
TGTGCCAGCAGCTTAGCCTACACAGATACGCAGTATTTT
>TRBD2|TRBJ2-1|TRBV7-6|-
CASSLAVGGRGNEQFF
TGTGCCAGCAGCTTAGCCGTTGGCGGGAGGGGCAATGAGCAGTTCTTC
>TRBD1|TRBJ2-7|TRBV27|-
CASSFRTGGYEQYF
TGTGCCAGCAGTTTTCGGACAGGGGGTTACGAGCAGTACTTC
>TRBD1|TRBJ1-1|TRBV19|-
CASTTRDRGMNTEAFF
TGTGCCAGTACCACCCGGGACAGGGGAATGAACACTGAAGCTTTCTTT
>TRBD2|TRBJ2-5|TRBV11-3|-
CASSPGLAGAQETQYF
TGTGCCAGCAGCCCCGGACTAGCGGGAGCCCAAGAGACCCAGTACTTC
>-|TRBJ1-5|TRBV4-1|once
CASSQDSFSLGNQPQHF
TGCGCCAGCAGCCAGGACAGCTTTAGTCTTGGGAATCAGCCCCAGCATTTT
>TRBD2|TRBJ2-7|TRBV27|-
CASRLREGFSYEQYF
TGTGCCAGCAGACTTCGGGAGGGCTTCTCCTACGAGCAGTACTTC
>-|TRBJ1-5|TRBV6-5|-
CASSTHGSDQPQHF
TGTGCCAGCAGTACCCACGGGTCAGATCAGCCCCAGCATTTT
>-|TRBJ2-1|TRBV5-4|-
CASSFQEGTKQFF
TGTGCCAGCAGCTTCCAGGAAGGGACAAAGCAGTTCTTC
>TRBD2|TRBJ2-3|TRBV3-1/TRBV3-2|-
CASSLAGELTDTQYF
TGTGCCAGCAGCCTAGCGGGAGAACTCACAGATACGCAGTATTTT
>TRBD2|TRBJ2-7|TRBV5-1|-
CASSSRLAGGPPYEQYF
TGCGCCAGCAGCTCACGACTAGCGGGAGGCCCCCCCTACGAGCAGTACTTC
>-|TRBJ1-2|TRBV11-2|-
CASSLDGFLGSLANYGYTF
TGTGCCAGCAGCTTAGATGGTTTCTTGGGGAGTCTAGCTAACTATGGCTACACCTTC
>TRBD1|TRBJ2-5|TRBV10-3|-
CAISESRGQGETQYF
TGTGCCATCAGTGAGTCGCGAGGACAGGGCGAGACCCAGTACTTC
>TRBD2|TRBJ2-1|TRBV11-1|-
CASSLGDYPIYNEQFF
TGTGCCAGCAGCTTAGGGGACTACCCGATATACAATGAGCAGTTCTTC
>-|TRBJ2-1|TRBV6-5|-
CASSYSADPQFF
TGTGCCAGCAGTTACTCAGCGGACCCGCAGTTCTTC
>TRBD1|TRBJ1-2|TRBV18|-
CASSTISDRGGDYTF
TGTGCCAGCTCAACCATATCGGACAGGGGTGGCGACTACACCTTC
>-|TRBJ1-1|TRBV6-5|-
CASSYDRKNTEAFF
TGTGCCAGCAGTTACGACAGAAAGAACACTGAAGCTTTCTTT
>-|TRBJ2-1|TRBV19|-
CASSIDTERNEQFF
TGTGCCAGTAGTATAGATACTGAGCGGAATGAGCAGTTCTTC